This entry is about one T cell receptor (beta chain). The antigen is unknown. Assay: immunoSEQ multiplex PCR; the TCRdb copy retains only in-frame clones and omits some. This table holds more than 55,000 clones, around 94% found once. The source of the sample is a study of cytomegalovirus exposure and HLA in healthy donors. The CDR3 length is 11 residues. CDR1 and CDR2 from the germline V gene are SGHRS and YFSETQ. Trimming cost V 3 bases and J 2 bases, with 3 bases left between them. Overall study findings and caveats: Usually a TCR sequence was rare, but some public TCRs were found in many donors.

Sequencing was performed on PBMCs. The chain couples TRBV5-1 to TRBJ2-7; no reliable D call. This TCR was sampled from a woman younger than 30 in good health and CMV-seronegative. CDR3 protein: CASSSTYEQYF. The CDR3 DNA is TGCGCCAGCAGCTCCACCTACGAGCAGTACTTC. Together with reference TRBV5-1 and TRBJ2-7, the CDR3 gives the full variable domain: KAGVTQTPRYLIKTRGQQVTLSCSPISGHRSVSWYQQTPGQGLQFLFEYFSETQRNKGNFPGRFSGRQFSNSRSEMNVSTLELGDSALYLCASSSTYEQYFGPGTRLTVT.